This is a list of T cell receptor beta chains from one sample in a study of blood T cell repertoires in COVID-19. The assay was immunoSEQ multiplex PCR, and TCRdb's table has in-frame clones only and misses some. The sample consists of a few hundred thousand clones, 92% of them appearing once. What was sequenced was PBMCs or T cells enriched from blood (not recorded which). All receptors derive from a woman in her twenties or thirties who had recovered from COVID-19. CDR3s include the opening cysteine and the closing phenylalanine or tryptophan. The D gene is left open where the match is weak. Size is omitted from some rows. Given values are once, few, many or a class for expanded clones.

CASSSRQGIYGYTF | TGTGCCAGCAGCTCCCGACAGGGGATCTATGGCTACACCTTC | TRBJ1-2 | TRBD1 | TRBV28 | NA
CASSPRTGSDQPQHF | TGTGCCAGCAGCCCCCGGACAGGGTCAGATCAGCCCCAGCATTTT | TRBJ1-5 | NA | TRBV21-1 | NA
CASSIQGWYTGELFF | TGTGCCAGCAGCATACAGGGGTGGTACACCGGGGAGCTGTTTTTT | TRBJ2-2 | TRBD1 | TRBV27 | NA
CASSLDPLAGSSYNEQFF | TGCGCCAGCAGCTTGGATCCATTAGCGGGGAGCTCCTACAATGAGCAGTTCTTC | TRBJ2-1 | TRBD2 | TRBV5-1 | NA
CASSLSGEGGYTF | TGTGCCAGCAGCTTATCAGGGGAGGGTGGCTACACCTTC | TRBJ1-2 | NA | TRBV7-2 | NA
CASSPGQNEKLFF | TGCGCCAGCAGCCCGGGACAGAATGAAAAACTGTTTTTT | TRBJ1-4 | TRBD1 | TRBV5-1 | NA
CASSPRQGLGEQYF | TGTGCCAGCAGCCCCCGACAGGGGCTGGGTGAGCAGTACTTC | TRBJ2-7 | TRBD1 | TRBV11-2 | NA
CASSLMLAGVGEQYF | TGTGCCAGCAGCTTAATGCTAGCGGGAGTTGGCGAGCAGTACTTC | TRBJ2-7 | TRBD2 | TRBV7-2 | NA
CASSQSDRVNGNTIYF | TGTGCCAGCAGCCAATCGGACAGGGTGAACGGAAACACCATATATTTT | TRBJ1-3 | TRBD1 | TRBV3-1/TRBV3-2 | once
CASSFSSGGSTDTQYF | TGTGCCAGCAGCTTCAGTTCGGGGGGGAGCACAGATACGCAGTATTTT | TRBJ2-3 | TRBD2 | TRBV7-9 | NA
CATSDFGTGTEQYF | TGTGCCACCAGTGATTTTGGGACAGGGACCGAGCAGTACTTC | TRBJ2-7 | TRBD1 | TRBV24-1 | NA
CASQDTDTQYF | TGTGCCAGCCAGGATACAGATACGCAGTATTTT | TRBJ2-3 | NA | TRBV6-5 | NA
CASSALVAGHGNTIYF | TGTGCCAGCAGCGCCCTCGTGGCGGGGCATGGAAACACCATATATTTT | TRBJ1-3 | NA | TRBV7-2 | NA
CASSRTRTNEKLFF | TGTGCCAGCAGCCGGACAAGGACTAATGAAAAACTGTTTTTT | TRBJ1-4 | NA | TRBV6-5 | NA
CASSFQGKNYEQYF | TGCGCCAGCAGCTTTCAGGGGAAGAACTACGAGCAGTACTTC | TRBJ2-7 | NA | TRBV5-1 | once
CASSQLTGGTEAFF | TGCGCCAGCAGCCAACTGACAGGGGGCACTGAAGCTTTCTTT | TRBJ1-1 | TRBD1 | TRBV4-1 | NA
CASSQVGGSDEQFF | TGTGCCAGCAGCCAGGTTGGCGGGAGTGATGAGCAGTTCTTC | TRBJ2-1 | TRBD2 | TRBV4-2 | NA
CASSLALGATGELFF | TGTGCCAGCAGCTTAGCTCTAGGGGCCACCGGGGAGCTGTTTTTT | TRBJ2-2 | NA | TRBV7-9 | NA
CSVLDSIGPQHF | TGCAGCGTTTTGGACAGCATTGGGCCCCAGCATTTT | TRBJ1-5 | NA | TRBV29-1 | NA
CASSPTGANVLTF | TGTGCCAGCAGCCCTACTGGGGCCAACGTCCTGACTTTC | TRBJ2-6 | NA | TRBV3-1/TRBV3-2 | NA
CASSEARTPYNEQFF | TGTGCCAGCAGTGAAGCTAGGACACCCTACAATGAGCAGTTCTTC | TRBJ2-1 | NA | TRBV6-1 | NA
CASSSQYTGELFF | TGTGCCAGCAGCTCGCAGTACACCGGGGAGCTGTTTTTT | TRBJ2-2 | NA | TRBV7-2 | NA
CASSHASGGRTDTQYF | TGCGCCAGCAGCCATGCTAGCGGGGGGCGCACAGATACGCAGTATTTT | TRBJ2-3 | TRBD2 | TRBV4-3 | NA
CASSVQGISSYEQYF | TGTGCCAGTAGTGTACAGGGGATTAGCTCCTACGAGCAGTACTTC | TRBJ2-7 | TRBD1 | TRBV19 | NA
CASSQASGGATDTQYF | TGTGCCAGCAGCCAGGCTAGCGGGGGGGCGACAGATACGCAGTATTTT | TRBJ2-3 | TRBD2 | TRBV4-2 | NA
CASSLGGQAGGYTF | TGTGCCAGCAGTCTTGGGGGACAGGCAGGCGGCTACACCTTC | TRBJ1-2 | TRBD1 | TRBV28 | NA
CASSLDWQGRNTEAFF | TGTGCCAGCAGCTTAGACTGGCAGGGGAGGAACACTGAAGCTTTCTTT | TRBJ1-1 | NA | TRBV11-2 | NA
CASSQSDSGTGNTIYF | TGTGCCAGCTCACAGAGCGACAGCGGGACTGGAAACACCATATATTTT | TRBJ1-3 | NA | TRBV18 | NA
CASSKGTSRNEQFF | TGCGCCAGCAGTAAGGGGACTAGTCGGAATGAGCAGTTCTTC | TRBJ2-1 | TRBD2 | TRBV5-1 | NA
CASSPGGQRANYGYTF | TGTGCCAGCAGTCCCGGGGGACAGAGAGCTAACTATGGCTACACCTTC | TRBJ1-2 | TRBD1 | TRBV28 | NA
CATSDLLAEPYEQYF | TGTGCCACCAGTGATTTGCTGGCGGAACCCTACGAGCAGTACTTC | TRBJ2-7 | NA | TRBV24-1 | NA
CASSPLKLAQFF | TGTGCCAGCAGCCCCCTGAAACTAGCGCAGTTCTTC | TRBJ2-1 | NA | TRBV7-2 | NA
CAISGDRIRYEQYF | TGTGCCATCAGTGGAGATAGGATCAGGTACGAGCAGTACTTC | TRBJ2-7 | NA | TRBV10-3 | NA
CASSSRVSPLHF | TGTGCCAGCAGTTCCAGGGTTTCACCCCTCCACTTT | TRBJ1-6 | NA | TRBV6-5 | NA
CASSSGRRRNEKLFF | TGTGCCAGCAGTTCAGGGAGGCGGAGGAATGAAAAACTGTTTTTT | TRBJ1-4 | NA | TRBV27 | NA
CASSLGQGAGELFF | TGTGCCAGCAGCTTGGGACAGGGGGCCGGGGAGCTGTTTTTT | TRBJ2-2 | TRBD1 | TRBV11-2 | NA
CASSQDPTRVDEQFF | TGTGCCAGCAGCCAAGACCCAACCAGGGTCGATGAGCAGTTCTTC | TRBJ2-1 | NA | TRBV4-2 | NA
CASSPRQGYEQYF | TGTGCCAGCTCACCACGACAGGGGTACGAGCAGTACTTC | TRBJ2-7 | TRBD1 | TRBV18 | NA
CASSLGTRETQYF | TGTGCCAGCAGCTTAGGCACGCGAGAGACCCAGTACTTC | TRBJ2-5 | NA | TRBV7-2 | NA